This T cell receptor beta chain is from a study of blood T cells in healthy people across ages. Study-wide background: Using template switching, researchers captured about one barcoded beta molecule for each two T cells.

Germline CDR1 reads SEHNR; CDR2 reads FQNEAQ (reference sequence). The V end lost 5 bases, the J end lost 4 bases, and 20 bases lay between the germline ends. CDR3 length: 16 residues. On this clonotype itself: Its target is not known.

A second PCR, run for roughly 7 to 11 cycles, used a sample-barcoded 5' primer plus a J-beta primer mix. The authors tagged each cDNA molecule using a template-switch adaptor with 12 random nucleotides. TCRdb reanalysed the 5' RACE reads using MiXCR and keeps one entry per CDR3 protein. The repertoire holds 1.5 million to 2 million distinct CDR3 sequences, with about 49% as singletons. Findings and limits, study-wide: Estimates of total diversity, which came from one million sequenced T cells, were considered to be underestimates. The study found TCR beta diversity correlated strongly with naive T cell percentage.

The specimen sequenced was blood. V gene TRBV7-9 combines with J gene TRBJ1-1; D is unresolved. The origin of this receptor is a woman aged 40 to 55 in good health. The CDR3 loop reads CASSLYHGDKGTEAFF. The CDR3, as DNA: TGTGCCAGCAGCCTCTACCACGGCGACAAGGGCACTGAAGCTTTCTTT.